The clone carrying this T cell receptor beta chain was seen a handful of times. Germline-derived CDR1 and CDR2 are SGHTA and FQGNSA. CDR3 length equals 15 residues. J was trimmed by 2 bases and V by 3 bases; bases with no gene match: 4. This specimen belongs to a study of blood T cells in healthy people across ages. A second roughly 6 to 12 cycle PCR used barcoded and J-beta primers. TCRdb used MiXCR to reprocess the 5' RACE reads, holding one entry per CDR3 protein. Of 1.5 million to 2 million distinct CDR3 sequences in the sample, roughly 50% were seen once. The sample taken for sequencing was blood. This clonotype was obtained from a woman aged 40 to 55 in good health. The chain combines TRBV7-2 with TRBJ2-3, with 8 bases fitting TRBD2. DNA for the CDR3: TGTGCCAGCAGCTTCGGGGGGGAGTACACAGATACGCAGTATTTT. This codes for CASSFGGEYTDTQYF.